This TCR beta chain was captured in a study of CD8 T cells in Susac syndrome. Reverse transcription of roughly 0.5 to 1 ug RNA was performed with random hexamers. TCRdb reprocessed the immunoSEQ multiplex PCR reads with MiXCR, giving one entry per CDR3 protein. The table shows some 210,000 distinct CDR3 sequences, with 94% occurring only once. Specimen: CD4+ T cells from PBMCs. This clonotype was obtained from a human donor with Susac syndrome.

CDR3 sequence (DNA): TGCGCCAGCAGCTTTTTTAGCGGGGGGCCCCCAGATACGCAGTATTTT. Translating it yields CASSFFSGGPPDTQYF. The chain uses TRBV5-1 and TRBJ2-3, with 10 nucleotides matching TRBD2. Trimming removed 2 bases from V and 4 bases from J; junction bases left unmatched: 7. Germline loops: CDR1 SGHRS, CDR2 YFSETQ. CDR3 size: 16 residues.